This TCR beta chain was identified during a study of blood T cell repertoires in COVID-19. Study as a whole: Italy, Spain and the United States were the sources of the convalescent and acute COVID-19 samples. Nucleic acid was either cDNA or gDNA, and it came from T cells, B-cell-depleted T cells, or PBMCs.

In the original processing: It was from reference gene primer amplification that nucleated cell counts were estimated. Measured with immunoSEQ multiplex PCR; TCRdb has only the in-frame clones, and not every one. V, J and clone size are those of that table, while D and trimming were read from the DNA. The sample records 60,000 to 85,000 clones, around 75% being singletons. This CDR3 has 16 amino acids. Trimming removed 4 bases from V and 1 base from J; junction bases left unmatched: 5. Germline V CDR1 and CDR2: LGHDT, YNNKEL (reference sequence). This sequence originates from a man aged 65 to 79 with acute or convalescent COVID-19. This sequence joins TRBV3-1 (or the pseudogene TRBV3-2) and TRBJ1-5, with TRBD1 matching 9 bases. Sequenced material: peripheral blood. The CDR3 sequence is CASSRGQGVSNQPQHF. CDR3 sequence (DNA): TGTGCCAGCAGCCGGGGACAGGGAGTCAGCAATCAGCCCCAGCATTTT.